The sample holds many counts of the clone carrying this TCR beta chain. The source of the sample is a study of human T cells and chemical hapten exposure. Time point in this sample: healthy volunteer bleed at 2 weeks. Unfractionated whole blood served as the source for total RNA extraction. Individual cDNA molecules received unique molecular identifiers in the library. TCRdb recomputed calls from the RACE reads with MiXCR, one row per CDR3 protein. The sample lists tens of thousands of distinct CDR3 sequences, 8.5% to 9% occurring once. The CDR3 is 14 amino acids. Germline loops: CDR1 SGHNT, CDR2 YYREEE (reference sequence). Trimming removed 4 bases from V and 3 bases from J, with 13 bases in between.

The sequenced sample consisted of whole blood. The clonotype was recovered from a female donor in good health. Some clones in this sample may be carry-over from other donors' samples. V is TRBV5-4 and J is TRBJ2-5, with D perhaps matching TRBD1 (6 bases). The chain's CDR3 is CASSTRTAKETQYF. CDR3 nucleotides: TGTGCCAGCAGCACCCGGACAGCGAAAGAGACCCAGTACTTC.